This is a list of T cell receptor beta chains from one sample in a study of response to subunit inactivated influenza vaccine. TCRdb reanalysed the RT-PCR reads using MiXCR and keeps one entry per CDR3 protein. The table lists approximately 700,000 distinct CDR3 sequences, approximately 15% of them singletons. The source material was PBMCs from blood, sampled approximately 15 days before vaccination. The receptors stem from a man aged 45-60 years who received an inactivated influenza vaccine. Both conserved end residues are part of each CDR3. The D gene is left open where the match is weak. Clone size is given for some rows only: seen once, a few or many times, or a class if the clone is expanded.

V gene: TRBV5-1; clone size: -; J gene: TRBJ1-1; D gene: TRBD1; CDR3 DNA: TGCGCCAGCAGCTTGGTCCCCTCCGCGACAGGGGGGGCGAACACTGAAGCTTTCTTT; CDR3 protein: CASSLVPSATGGANTEAFF
V gene: TRBV3-1; clone size: few; J gene: TRBJ2-7; D gene: TRBD1; CDR3 DNA: TGTGCCAGCAGCCAAGCATTGGGACAGACCTACTACGAGCAGTACTTC; CDR3 protein: CASSQALGQTYYEQYF
V gene: TRBV27; clone size: many; J gene: TRBJ2-7; D gene: -; CDR3 DNA: TGTGCCAGCAGTTTAGGGTTGGACTACGAGCAGTACTTC; CDR3 protein: CASSLGLDYEQYF
V gene: TRBV20-1; clone size: -; J gene: TRBJ2-3; D gene: TRBD2; CDR3 DNA: TGCAGTGCTCGACTAGCGGGAGAGGGGGATACGCAGTATTTT; CDR3 protein: CSARLAGEGDTQYF
V gene: TRBV6-1; clone size: few; J gene: TRBJ2-6; D gene: -; CDR3 DNA: TGTGCCAGCAGGATTACAGGGACTGGGGCCAACGTCCTGACTTTC; CDR3 protein: CASRITGTGANVLTF
V gene: TRBV20-1; clone size: -; J gene: TRBJ1-2; D gene: -; CDR3 DNA: TGCAGTGCTCCCGGGACTATGGGCCCTAACTATGGCTACACCTTC; CDR3 protein: CSAPGTMGPNYGYTF
V gene: TRBV6-1; clone size: -; J gene: TRBJ2-1; D gene: TRBD1; CDR3 DNA: TGTGCCAGCAGGGAGGGGACAGGGGTATACAATGAGCAGTTCTTC; CDR3 protein: CASREGTGVYNEQFF
V gene: TRBV6-5; clone size: -; J gene: TRBJ1-1; D gene: -; CDR3 DNA: TGTGCCAGCAGTTACTCGACAGGTTATGAAGCTTTCTTT; CDR3 protein: CASSYSTGYEAFF
V gene: TRBV14; clone size: few; J gene: TRBJ2-1; D gene: -; CDR3 DNA: TGTGCCAGCAGCCAAGCCCGATCCTACAATGAGCAGTTCTTC; CDR3 protein: CASSQARSYNEQFF
V gene: TRBV20-1; clone size: -; J gene: TRBJ1-5; D gene: TRBD1; CDR3 DNA: TGCAGTGCTAGAGCAGGGGGTCAGCCCCAGCATTTT; CDR3 protein: CSARAGGQPQHF
V gene: TRBV7-2; clone size: -; J gene: TRBJ1-6; D gene: TRBD1; CDR3 DNA: TGTGCCAGCAGCACAGGACAGGGGGAAAATTCACCCCTCCACTTT; CDR3 protein: CASSTGQGENSPLHF
V gene: TRBV7-2; clone size: few; J gene: TRBJ2-7; D gene: -; CDR3 DNA: TGTGCCAGCAGCCCAGACTACGGCTCCTACGAGCAGTACTTC; CDR3 protein: CASSPDYGSYEQYF
V gene: TRBV18; clone size: -; J gene: TRBJ2-2; D gene: -; CDR3 DNA: TGTGCCAGCTCACCACCGATGGGATGGACCGGGGAGCTGTTTTTT; CDR3 protein: CASSPPMGWTGELFF
V gene: TRBV3-1; clone size: many; J gene: TRBJ2-7; D gene: TRBD1; CDR3 DNA: TGTGCCAGCAGTAGACGACTGGACAGGCCCTACGAGCAGTACTTC; CDR3 protein: CASSRRLDRPYEQYF
V gene: TRBV12-3/TRBV12-4; clone size: -; J gene: TRBJ1-5; D gene: TRBD1; CDR3 DNA: TGTGCCAGTAGATCCGGGACAGGGGCAAATCAGCCCCAGCATTTT; CDR3 protein: CASRSGTGANQPQHF
V gene: TRBV3-1; clone size: -; J gene: TRBJ1-1; D gene: -; CDR3 DNA: TGTGCCAGCAGCATGGGCAGGGCAGACCGAATCTTT; CDR3 protein: CASSMGRADRIF
V gene: TRBV29-1; clone size: many; J gene: TRBJ2-1; D gene: TRBD2; CDR3 DNA: TGCAGCGTTGAACTAACTAGCGGTTTTGAGCAGTTCTTC; CDR3 protein: CSVELTSGFEQFF
V gene: TRBV6-2/TRBV6-3; clone size: few; J gene: TRBJ2-7; D gene: TRBD2; CDR3 DNA: TGTGCCAGCAGTTATAGCGGGAGTTTCAACGAGCAGTACTTC; CDR3 protein: CASSYSGSFNEQYF
V gene: TRBV20-1; clone size: -; J gene: TRBJ2-7; D gene: -; CDR3 DNA: TGCAGTGCTAGCACCCTAGCCGTTAGCTCCTACGAGCAGTACTTC; CDR3 protein: CSASTLAVSSYEQYF
V gene: TRBV12-3/TRBV12-4; clone size: -; J gene: TRBJ1-1; D gene: -; CDR3 DNA: TGTGCCAGCAGCCCCGGGGCCGGATCCTGGAACACTGAAGCTTTCTTT; CDR3 protein: CASSPGAGSWNTEAFF
V gene: TRBV6-1; clone size: few; J gene: TRBJ1-1; D gene: TRBD1; CDR3 DNA: TGTGCCAGCTGTCGGACAGGGGTTGTCGCTGAAGCTTTCTTT; CDR3 protein: CASCRTGVVAEAFF
V gene: TRBV7-9; clone size: many; J gene: TRBJ2-2; D gene: -; CDR3 DNA: TGTGCCAGCAGCTCCGAGCCCAACACCGGGGAGCTGTTTTTT; CDR3 protein: CASSSEPNTGELFF
V gene: TRBV11-1; clone size: -; J gene: TRBJ1-3; D gene: TRBD1; CDR3 DNA: TGTGCCAGCCAGGGGTCCGGGACAGGGGGAACGCGCTCTGGAAACACCATATATTTT; CDR3 protein: CASQGSGTGGTRSGNTIYF